One and the same sample provided the 25 T cell receptor beta chains below, sequenced in a study of OX40 agonist ivuxolimab in advanced cancers. Libraries were prepared by immunoSEQ multiplex PCR; TCRdb keeps only in-frame clonotypes and omits some of them. The profile shows 70,000 to 85,000 clones, 84% of them singletons. The sequencing here drew on CD4+ or CD8+ T cells sorted from blood, taken in a trial of the OX40 agonist ivuxolimab. The source is an adult with an advanced solid tumor such as melanoma, head and neck, liver or kidney cancer.

The chain couples TRBV5-4 to TRBJ2-3, with D unresolved. V was cut by 1 base and J by 4 bases, with 7 bases left in between. The CDR3 covers 13 residues. Germline CDR1 is SGHNT and CDR2 is YYREEE (reference sequence). The CDR3 sequence is CASSLKGADTQYF. DNA for the CDR3: TGTGCCAGCAGCTTGAAAGGCGCAGATACGCAGTATTTT.

The chain joins TRBV5-1 to TRBJ2-3; 9 bases align to TRBD1. Trimming at V came to 0 bases and at J to 3 bases, leaving 2 bases not matched to a gene. The CDR3 loop spans 15 amino acids. Germline V gene sequence: CDR1 SGHRS, CDR2 YFSETQ. The CDR3 region is CASSLGQGVTDTQYF. The CDR3 bases are TGCGCCAGCAGCTTGGGACAGGGGGTGACAGATACGCAGTATTTT.

This chain joins TRBV5-1 and TRBJ2-2; D is undetermined. V lost 0 bases and J 1 base, leaving 10 bases between the germline ends. From germline, CDR1 is SGHRS and CDR2 YFSETQ. This CDR3 is built from 16 residues. For the CDR3, the DNA is TGCGCCAGCAGCTTGGATGGTAGTCGGAACACCGGGGAGCTGTTTTTT. This sequence encodes CASSLDGSRNTGELFF.

This clone appeared a few times. The chain uses TRBV9 and TRBJ2-3; TRBD2 matches 7 bases. The germline gives CDR1 SGDLS, CDR2 YYNGEE. This CDR3 is built from 12 residues. The V and J ends lost 0 bases and 10 bases, in that order; junction bases with no gene match: 2. DNA of the CDR3: TGTGCCAGCAGCGTAGGGGAGGGACCGCAGTATTTT. Translating gives CASSVGEGPQYF.

CDR3 nucleotide sequence: TGCGCCAGCAGAAAAGACAGCGGGACAGGGGGCAACACTGAAGCTTTCTTT. Its translation: CASRKDSGTGGNTEAFF. V gene TRBV5-1 combines with J gene TRBJ1-1, with TRBD1 matching 12 bases. V dropped 5 bases and J dropped 2; count of bases not matched to a gene: 10. The CDR3 contains 17 residues. Germline CDR1 and CDR2: SGHRS and YFSETQ.

The gene calls are TRBV7-8 and TRBJ2-1; 9 positions agree with TRBD2. From germline, CDR1 is SGHVS and CDR2 FQNEAQ. V was clipped by 5 bases and J by 5 bases; unmatched bases: 7. CDR3 size: 15 residues. The chain's CDR3 is CASSLGLAGNNEQFF. CDR3 coding DNA: TGTGCCAGCAGCCTAGGGCTAGCGGGGAACAATGAGCAGTTCTTC.

The count of this clone is one. The CDR3 is CASSFRDNNGYTF. The CDR3, as DNA: TGTGCCAGCAGCTTCCGGGACAACAATGGCTACACCTTC. This chain connects TRBV7-9 to TRBJ1-2, with D possibly matching TRBD1 (6 bases). The CDR3 is made up of 13 amino acids. V was shortened by 3 bases and J by 6 bases, with 11 bases between the two germline ends. Germline V gene lookup returns CDR1 SEHNR and CDR2 FQNEAQ (reference sequence).

This clone was found many times. The V and J genes are TRBV7-2 and TRBJ1-6, with 9 bases that match TRBD1. Germline V CDR1 and CDR2: SGHTA, FQGNSA. The length of the CDR3 is 15 residues. Germline trimming cut 2 bases from V and 10 bases from J; bases unmatched to any gene: 6. CDR3 nucleotides: TGTGCCAGCAGCTTATTGGGGACAGGGCAATCACCCCTCCACTTT. Translating it yields CASSLLGTGQSPLHF.

This clone occurred once. Other DNA sequences of this sample code for an identical CDR3. V is TRBV7-2 and J is TRBJ1-1; 7 positions match TRBD1. V lost 5 bases to trimming and J lost 1 base; unmatched junction nucleotides: 1. Per germline, CDR1 SGHTA and CDR2 FQGNSA. This CDR3 region has 13 residues. The CDR3, as DNA: TGTGCCAGCAGCCGGGACAGGAACACTGAAGCTTTCTTT. Protein: CASSRDRNTEAFF.

The J gene is TRBJ2-3, the V gene TRBV7-9, with 8 bases identical to TRBD2. CDR1 and CDR2 (germline): SEHNR, FQNEAQ (reference sequence). V dropped 4 bases and J dropped 2; count of bases not matched to a gene: 11. This CDR3 contains 17 residues. The CDR3 DNA reads as TGTGCCAGCAGCTCAATTAAGCGGGGGAGACTCACAGATACGCAGTATTTT. Protein sequence: CASSSIKRGRLTDTQYF.

This clone was observed a handful of times. This chain uses TRBV11-2 with TRBJ1-1; D gene unclear. Looked up from germline, CDR1 is SGHAT and CDR2 is FQNNGV. The CDR3 consists of 14 residues. The V gene lost 5 bases and the J gene lost 0 bases, with 10 bases spanning the gap. DNA for the CDR3: TGTGCCAGCAGCCGGCCCTGGATGAACACTGAAGCTTTCTTT. Protein product: CASSRPWMNTEAFF.

On this clone itself: Other nucleotide sequences from this sample produce the same CDR3. The J gene is TRBJ1-1, the V gene TRBV6-5, with TRBD1 matching over 8 bases. The CDR3 has 14 residues. The germline CDR1 and CDR2 sequences are MNHEY and SVGAGI. Germline trimming cut 2 bases from V and 2 bases from J; bases unmatched to any gene: 1. The CDR3 is CASSYGTGNTEAFF. The CDR3 region has the DNA TGTGCCAGCAGTTACGGGACAGGAAACACTGAAGCTTTCTTT.

This clone was seen only once. This chain links TRBV19 with TRBJ1-2; 7 bases are a match to TRBD1. The CDR3 spans 14 residues. The V gene end was trimmed by 5 bases and the J gene end by 5 bases; junction bases not matched to a gene: 8. Germline CDR1 reads LNHDA; CDR2 reads SQIVND (reference sequence). The CDR3 here is CASSGGGDWYGYTF. CDR3 in DNA: TGTGCCAGTAGTGGAGGGGGCGACTGGTATGGCTACACCTTC.

The chain employs TRBV18 and TRBJ1-6; possibly TRBD1 for D (6 bases). The length of the CDR3 is 15 residues. Germline V gene sequence: CDR1 KGHSH, CDR2 LQKENI. V was cut by 5 bases and J by 7 bases, with 15 bases left in between. CDR3 in DNA: TGTGCCAGCTCATCGGGGGGCCCCGGGAATTCACCCCTCCACTTT. Translated, it gives CASSSGGPGNSPLHF.

V is TRBV2 and J is TRBJ1-3, with unresolved D. Germline values: CDR1 SNHLY, CDR2 FYNNEI. Deletions cut 4 bases from V and 4 bases from J, with 11 bases between. CDR3 length: 14 residues. The CDR3, as DNA: TGTGCCAGCAGTGGCGGTCAGTGGGGAAACACCATATATTTT. This encodes CASSGGQWGNTIYF.

The V gene is TRBV5-1, the J gene TRBJ1-2; 8 bases are a match to TRBD1. The ends lost 7 bases at V and 4 bases at J; junction bases unmatched: 6. The CDR3 contains 13 residues. The V gene's germline CDR1 is SGHRS and CDR2 YFSETQ. This CDR3 is CASATGVSYGYTF. Written as DNA, the CDR3 is TGCGCCAGCGCGACAGGGGTATCCTATGGCTACACCTTC. The whole variable domain, filled in from reference TRBV5-1 and TRBJ1-2, reads KAGVTQTPRYLIKTRGQQVTLSCSPISGHRSVSWYQQTPGQGLQFLFEYFSETQRNKGNFPGRFSGRQFSNSRSEMNVSTLELGDSALYLCASATGVSYGYTFGSGTRLTVV.

This sequence joins TRBV19 and TRBJ1-1; D uncertain. V was shortened by 6 bases and J by 8 bases, with 16 bases between the two germline ends. The CDR3 is 13 amino acids. The germline gives CDR1 LNHDA, CDR2 SQIVND (reference sequence). This CDR3 reads CASRSGTASEAFF. The CDR3 DNA reads as TGTGCCAGTAGATCAGGAACAGCATCCGAAGCTTTCTTT.

The chain carries TRBV19 and TRBJ2-5; 9 bases are shared with TRBD1. After removal of 4 bases from V and 5 bases from J, the junction contained 8 bases not matched to a gene. The CDR3 extends over 15 amino acids. CDR1 is LNHDA and CDR2 is SQIVND in the germline V gene (reference sequence). DNA for the CDR3: TGTGCCAGTAGTACCGGGACAGGGAGTGGGGAGACCCAGTACTTC. Amino acids: CASSTGTGSGETQYF. The full variable domain, its missing parts supplied by reference TRBV19 and TRBJ2-5, is DGGITQSPKYLFRKEGQNVTLSCEQNLNHDAMYWYRQDPGQGLRLIYYSQIVNDFQKGDIAEGYSVSREKKESFPLTVTSAQKNPTAFYLCASSTGTGSGETQYFGPGTRLLVL.

The table lists this clone with a count of one. The J gene is TRBJ1-5, the V gene TRBV7-2, with D possibly TRBD1 on 5 matching bases. The germline V and J ends were trimmed by 5 bases and 4 bases, with 15 bases remaining between them. Looked up from germline, CDR1 is SGHTA and CDR2 is FQGNSA. The CDR3 consists of 15 residues. DNA of the CDR3: TGTGCCAGCAGCCCGTCGGGGCCTTCAAATCAGCCCCAGCATTTT. This translates into CASSPSGPSNQPQHF.

The CDR3 nucleotides are TGTGCCAGCAGCTTAGTAAGACACCTGAACACTGAAGCTTTCTTT. Its protein product is CASSLVRHLNTEAFF. The rearrangement uses TRBV11-2 and TRBJ1-1, with D unresolved. V was shortened by 1 base and J by 0 bases, with 9 bases between the two germline ends. Germline V gives CDR1 SGHAT, CDR2 FQNNGV. The CDR3 contains 15 residues.

The chain couples TRBV7-2 to TRBJ2-3, with D perhaps being TRBD1 or TRBD2 (5 bases each). Per germline, CDR1 SGHTA and CDR2 FQGNSA. There are 14 residues in the CDR3. V lost 1 base, J lost 6 bases, and 11 bases lay in between. The CDR3 DNA reads as TGTGCCAGCAGCTTAGTTGTGGGGGTCGATACGCAGTATTTT. Translating it yields CASSLVVGVDTQYF.

V gene TRBV6-6 combines with J gene TRBJ2-3; TRBD1 aligns across 9 bases. There are 15 residues in the CDR3. Germline CDR1 and CDR2: MNHNY and SVGAGI (reference sequence). CDR3 bases: TGTGTCACTCACGACGGGACAGGGACTTCAGATACGCAGTATTTT. Encoded protein: CVTHDGTGTSDTQYF.

This clone was seen a few times. This sequence joins TRBV23-1 and TRBJ1-2; no clear D. TRBV23-1 is sorted into the ORF group, with uncertain function. The V and J ends lost 4 bases and 6 bases respectively, with 12 bases between them. CDR3 length equals 13 residues. CDR3 region: CASSLGREDGYTF. CDR3 in DNA: TGCGCCAGCAGTCTCGGGAGGGAGGATGGCTACACCTTC.

The chain combines TRBV4-2 with TRBJ2-1; TRBD2 matches at 8 bases. J lost 7 bases, V lost 0 bases, and 8 bases had no gene match. This CDR3 contains 16 residues. Germline lookup yields CDR1 LGHNA and CDR2 YNFKEQ. CDR3 in DNA: TGTGCCAGCAGCCAAGATCCCAGCGGGGGAAGGAATGAGCAGTTCTTC. It is translated as CASSQDPSGGRNEQFF.

The rearrangement links TRBV7-2 to TRBJ2-6; D gene unclear. In germline, CDR1 is SGHTA, CDR2 FQGNSA. V lost 4 bases and J 0 bases, leaving 10 bases between the germline ends. The CDR3 totals 16 residues. DNA of the CDR3: TGTGCCAGCAGCTCCTATACCCCCTCTGGGGCCAACGTCCTGACTTTC. This sequence encodes CASSSYTPSGANVLTF. Filled out from reference TRBV7-2 and TRBJ2-6, the complete variable domain reads GAGVSQSPSNKVTEKGKDVELRCDPISGHTALYWYRQSLGQGLEFLIYFQGNSAPDKSGLPSDRFSAERTGGSVSTLTIQRTQQEDSAVYLCASSSYTPSGANVLTFGAGSRLTVL.